This TCR beta chain appears in the sequencing data of a study of T cells in localized non-small cell lung cancer. TCRdb's table, derived via immunoSEQ multiplex PCR, lists solely in-frame clones and lacks some. Of over a thousand clones in the sample, approximately 25% are singletons; the top ten hold 20% to 25%. Study outcomes and limitations: Patients showing higher blood T cell density tended to see longer overall survival. Uninvolved adjacent lung had more T cell clonality than any other tissue, topping tumor. Turning up in adjacent lung were a median about 56 of the top 100 tumor clones.

Details on this clone: Its antigen is unidentified.

Sequenced here: lung tumor tissue, sampled before any cancer treatment. This sequence originates from a female donor of 60 years or more with stage II lung adenocarcinoma.

As DNA, the CDR3 is TGTGCCAGTAGTCCCCAGACAGGAAATAGCAATCAGCCCCAGCATTTT. Translated: CASSPQTGNSNQPQHF. This chain uses TRBV19 with TRBJ1-5, with D possibly matching TRBD1 (6 bases). Germline CDR1 LNHDA, CDR2 SQIVND (reference sequence). Trimming shortened V by 5 bases and J by 0 bases, and 14 bases separated the two germline ends. This CDR3 spans 16 amino acids.